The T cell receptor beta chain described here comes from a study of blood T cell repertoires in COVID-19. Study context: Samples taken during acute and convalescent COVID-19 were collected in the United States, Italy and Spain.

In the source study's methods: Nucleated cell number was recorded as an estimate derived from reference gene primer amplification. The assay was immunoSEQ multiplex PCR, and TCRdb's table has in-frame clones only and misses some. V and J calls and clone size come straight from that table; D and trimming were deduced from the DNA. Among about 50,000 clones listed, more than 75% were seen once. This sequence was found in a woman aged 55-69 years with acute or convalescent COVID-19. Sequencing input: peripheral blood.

CDR3 sequence reads: CAWSDPASGTTYNEQFF. The DNA for the CDR3 is TGTGCCTGGAGCGACCCCGCGAGCGGGACGACCTACAATGAGCAGTTCTTC. V gene TRBV30 combines with J gene TRBJ2-1; 7 nucleotides align to TRBD2. V lost 3 bases and J lost 2; bases outside the gene matches: 13. CDR1 and CDR2 (germline): GTSNPN, SVGIG (reference sequence). The CDR3 sequence is 17 residues long.